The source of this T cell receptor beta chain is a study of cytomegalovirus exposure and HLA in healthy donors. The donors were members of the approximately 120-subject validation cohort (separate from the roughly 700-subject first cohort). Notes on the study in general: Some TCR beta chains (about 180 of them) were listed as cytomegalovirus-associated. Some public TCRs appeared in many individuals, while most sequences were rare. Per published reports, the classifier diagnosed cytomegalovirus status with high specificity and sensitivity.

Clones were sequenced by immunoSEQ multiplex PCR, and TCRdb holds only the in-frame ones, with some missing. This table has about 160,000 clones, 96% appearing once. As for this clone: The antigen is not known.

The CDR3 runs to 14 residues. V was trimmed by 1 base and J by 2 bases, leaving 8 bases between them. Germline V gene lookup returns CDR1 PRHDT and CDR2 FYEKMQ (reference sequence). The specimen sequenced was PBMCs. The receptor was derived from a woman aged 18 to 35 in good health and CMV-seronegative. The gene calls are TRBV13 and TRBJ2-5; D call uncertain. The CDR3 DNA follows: TGTGCCAGCAGCTTAGTGGCTCAACAAGAGACCCAGTACTTC. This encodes CASSLVAQQETQYF.